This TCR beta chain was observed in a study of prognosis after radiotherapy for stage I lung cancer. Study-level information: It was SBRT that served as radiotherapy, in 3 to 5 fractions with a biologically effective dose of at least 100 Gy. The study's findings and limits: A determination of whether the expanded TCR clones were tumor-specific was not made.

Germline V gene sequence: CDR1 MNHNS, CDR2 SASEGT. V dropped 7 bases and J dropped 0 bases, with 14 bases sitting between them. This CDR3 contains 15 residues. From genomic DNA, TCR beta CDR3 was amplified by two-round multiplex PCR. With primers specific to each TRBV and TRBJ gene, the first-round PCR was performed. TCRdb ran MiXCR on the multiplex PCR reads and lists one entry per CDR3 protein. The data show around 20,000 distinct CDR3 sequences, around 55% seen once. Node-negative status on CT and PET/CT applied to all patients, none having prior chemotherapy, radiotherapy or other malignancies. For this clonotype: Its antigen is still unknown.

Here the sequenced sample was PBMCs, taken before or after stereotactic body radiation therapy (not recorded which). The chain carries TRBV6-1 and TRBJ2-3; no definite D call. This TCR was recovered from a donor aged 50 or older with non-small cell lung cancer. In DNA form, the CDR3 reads TGTGCCAGCACCCCCAGACGGATAAGCACAGATACGCAGTATTTT. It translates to CASTPRRISTDTQYF.